This passage covers 32 T cell receptor beta chains from one sample sequenced in a study of T cell responses to AZD1222 COVID-19 vaccine. TCRdb's table, derived via immunoSEQ multiplex PCR, lists solely in-frame clones and lacks some. The table shows some 97,000 clones, with approximately 87% occurring only once. This specimen consisted of peripheral blood, obtained on day 0 of AZD1222 vaccination. Receptor source: an adult in good health.

This clone showed up just once. The J gene is TRBJ2-6, the V gene TRBV5-1, with 8 bases lining up with TRBD1. Germline values: CDR1 SGHRS, CDR2 YFSETQ. There are 16 residues in the CDR3. Trimming cost V 0 bases and J 5 bases; bases outside gene matches: 4. This chain's CDR3 is CASSLAGQGWANVLTF. The CDR3 region has the DNA TGCGCCAGCAGCTTGGCTGGACAGGGCTGGGCCAACGTCCTGACTTTC.

This chain connects TRBV7-9 to TRBJ1-2, with D maybe TRBD1 (6 bases). Germline V gene data show CDR1 as SEHNR and CDR2 as FQNEAQ (reference sequence). The CDR3 is made up of 13 amino acids. V was trimmed by 6 bases and J by 7 bases, leaving 15 bases between them. CDR3 protein: CASRATGNSGYTF. CDR3 sequence (DNA): TGTGCCAGCAGGGCTACAGGGAATTCTGGCTACACCTTC.

The V gene is TRBV7-9, the J gene TRBJ1-2; the D gene is possibly TRBD1 (6 bases). From germline, CDR1 is SEHNR and CDR2 FQNEAQ (reference sequence). With 4 bases removed from V and 8 bases from J, the gap between germline ends came to 11 bases. CDR3 length: 12 amino acids. The CDR3: CASSSGALGYTF. CDR3 in DNA: TGTGCCAGCAGCTCGGGGGCGCTCGGCTACACCTTC.

V and J are TRBV7-9 and TRBJ1-4; D is unresolved. The V end was cut by 4 bases, the J end by 4 bases, with 13 bases between. Germline CDR1 reads SEHNR; CDR2 reads FQNEAQ (reference sequence). This CDR3 has 15 amino acids. The CDR3 DNA sequence: TGTGCCAGCAGCTCGGGCCCAACCCTTAATGAAAAACTGTTTTTT. Protein product: CASSSGPTLNEKLFF.

This chain connects TRBV19 to TRBJ2-7, with D tentatively TRBD1 (5 bases). Trimming stripped 4 bases from V and 0 bases from J, with 13 bases between. Germline V gives CDR1 LNHDA, CDR2 SQIVND (reference sequence). This CDR3 is built from 15 residues. As DNA, the CDR3 is TGTGCCAGTAGTAATCAGGGCAGGAGCTCCTACGAGCAGTACTTC. Translating it yields CASSNQGRSSYEQYF. The full variable domain, rest sourced from reference TRBV19 and TRBJ2-7, is DGGITQSPKYLFRKEGQNVTLSCEQNLNHDAMYWYRQDPGQGLRLIYYSQIVNDFQKGDIAEGYSVSREKKESFPLTVTSAQKNPTAFYLCASSNQGRSSYEQYFGPGTRLTVT.

This chain uses TRBV28 with TRBJ1-1; 8 bases agree with TRBD1. V was clipped by 10 bases and J by 5 bases; unmatched bases: 9. Per germline, CDR1 MDHEN and CDR2 SYDVKM. CDR3 length: 13 amino acids. The CDR3 bases are TGTGCCACCTGGGACAGGATGAGGACTGAAGCTTTCTTT. It yields the protein CATWDRMRTEAFF. Together with reference TRBV28 and TRBJ1-1, the CDR3 gives the full variable domain: DVKVTQSSRYLVKRTGEKVFLECVQDMDHENMFWYRQDPGLGLRLIYFSYDVKMKEKGDIPEGYSVSREKKERFSLILESASTNQTSMYLCATWDRMRTEAFFGQGTRLTVV.

This chain uses TRBV6-5 with TRBJ1-2; D is possibly TRBD1 (5 bases). Germline V gives CDR1 MNHEY, CDR2 SVGAGI. The V and J ends lost 6 bases and 3 bases respectively, with 17 bases between them. This CDR3 region has 15 residues. The CDR3 nucleotides read TGTGCCAGCAGGGCCGCAGGGATAGGTGACTATGGCTACACCTTC. It is translated as CASRAAGIGDYGYTF.

V usage is TRBV6-1 and J usage is TRBJ1-1; D possibly corresponds to TRBD1 (5 bases). This CDR3 is 15 amino acids long. Trimming stripped 3 bases from V and 7 bases from J, with 18 bases between. The V gene's germline CDR1 is MNHNS and CDR2 SASEGT. The CDR3 loop reads CASSEGLMTLGEAFF. CDR3 in DNA: TGTGCCAGCAGTGAGGGACTCATGACTTTGGGTGAAGCTTTCTTT.

The chain combines TRBV4-1 with TRBJ1-3; a weak D match, TRBD1 (5 bases). The V and J ends lost 6 bases and 2 bases respectively, with 8 bases between them. There are 13 residues in the CDR3. The germline gives CDR1 MGHRA, CDR2 YSYEKL. CDR3 protein: CASRTAAGNTIYF. The CDR3 coding sequence is TGCGCCAGCAGGACAGCAGCTGGAAACACCATATATTTT.

As to this clone: This CDR3 is also generated by other DNA sequences in the sample. This chain uses TRBV7-9 with TRBJ1-1, with a possible D match to TRBD1 (5 bases). Trimming pared 5 bases from V and 3 bases from J, leaving 10 bases between. Germline V gives CDR1 SEHNR, CDR2 FQNEAQ (reference sequence). The CDR3 extends over 13 amino acids. CDR3 DNA: TGTGCCAGCAGCCCCCAGGGAGACACTGAAGCTTTCTTT. Its protein product is CASSPQGDTEAFF.

The V gene is TRBV7-2, the J gene TRBJ2-7; 7 nucleotides line up with TRBD2. The CDR3 runs 13 residues. CDR1 and CDR2 (germline): SGHTA, FQGNSA. The junction had 3 bases not matched to a gene; V was cut back by 1 base and J by 6 bases. The CDR3 DNA reads TGTGCCAGCAGCTTAGGCGGGAGAAGCGAGCAGTACTTC. Translated: CASSLGGRSEQYF.

V is TRBV6-5 and J is TRBJ2-1; D possibly matches TRBD1 or TRBD2 (5 bases each). V was cut by 5 bases and J by 7 bases, with 15 bases left in between. The germline CDR1 and CDR2 sequences are MNHEY and SVGAGI. The CDR3 is 14 amino acids. This CDR3 reads CASSPPGTLNEQFF. The CDR3 DNA reads as TGTGCCAGCAGTCCCCCCGGGACCCTAAATGAGCAGTTCTTC.

This rearrangement joins TRBV11-2 to TRBJ2-6; the D is unclear. The V end was cut by 5 bases, the J end by 3 bases, with 11 bases between. The CDR3 covers 15 residues. Per germline, CDR1 SGHAT and CDR2 FQNNGV. The CDR3 DNA follows: TGTGCCAGCAGCAGTGGGGTCTTTGGGGCCAACGTCCTGACTTTC. This sequence encodes CASSSGVFGANVLTF.

The chain links TRBV11-3 to TRBJ1-1; tentatively, D is TRBD1 (5 bases). Germline V lookup: CDR1 SGHNT, CDR2 YENEEA. V dropped 5 bases and J dropped 2 bases, with 15 bases sitting between them. The CDR3 extends over 15 amino acids. As DNA, the CDR3 is TGTGCCAGCAGCGGGGGGGTTGGGCTTAACACTGAAGCTTTCTTT. Residues: CASSGGVGLNTEAFF. Variable domain in full (rest from reference TRBV11-3 and TRBJ1-1): EAGVVQSPRYKIIEKKQPVAFWCNPISGHNTLYWYLQNLGQGPELLIRYENEEAVDDSQLPKDRFSAERLKGVDSTLKIQPAELGDSAVYLCASSGGVGLNTEAFFGQGTRLTVV.

The chain links TRBV5-1 to TRBJ1-4; TRBD1 might be the D (5 bases). V was clipped by 3 bases and J by 3 bases, with 9 bases between them. Looked up from germline, CDR1 is SGHRS and CDR2 is YFSETQ. This CDR3 has 14 amino acids. The CDR3 nucleotides are TGCGCCAGCAGCTGGGGCCGAGCTAATGAAAAACTGTTTTTT. It is translated as CASSWGRANEKLFF.

The chain couples TRBV11-1 to TRBJ2-1; D is uncertain. This CDR3 is 14 amino acids long. Per germline, CDR1 SGHAT and CDR2 FQDESV (reference sequence). Trimming cost V 1 base and J 4 bases, with 8 bases left between them. CDR3: CASSLDQVYNEQFF. The CDR3 nucleotides are TGTGCCAGCAGCTTAGATCAGGTATACAATGAGCAGTTCTTC.

The gene calls are TRBV20-1 and TRBJ1-2; maybe TRBD1 (5 bases). The CDR3 sequence is 11 residues long. V shed 8 bases and J shed 7 bases, with 14 bases lying between them. Looked up from germline, CDR1 is DFQATT and CDR2 is SNEGSKA (reference sequence). The CDR3 DNA is TGCAGTTTAGGCAGGGCTGGTGGCTACACCTTC. Protein product: CSLGRAGGYTF.

CDR3 DNA: TGTGCCAGCAGTCCCATCGAGGGAGGGTCCTACGAGCAGTACTTC. This codes for CASSPIEGGSYEQYF. The J gene is TRBJ2-7, the V gene TRBV6-2 or TRBV6-3, with 7 bases fitting TRBD2. The trim removed 5 bases at V and 1 base at J, leaving 8 bases unmatched. Germline V lookup: CDR1 MNHEY, CDR2 SVGEGT. The length of the CDR3 is 15 residues.

The V gene is TRBV5-1, the J gene TRBJ1-4; no definite D call. The CDR3 spans 20 residues. Trimming left V 1 base short and J 3 bases short, with 25 bases between. Germline CDR1 and CDR2: SGHRS and YFSETQ. The CDR3 loop is CASSLKDRDGRGSANEKLFF. The CDR3 region has the DNA TGCGCCAGCAGCTTGAAGGATCGCGACGGGCGAGGGTCGGCTAATGAAAAACTGTTTTTT.

The rearrangement uses TRBV27 and TRBJ1-5, with D unresolved. Germline CDR1 reads MNHEY; CDR2 reads SMNVEV (reference sequence). The CDR3 consists of 15 residues. V lost 6 bases to trimming and J lost 5 bases, with 17 bases between them. The CDR3 sequence: CASRAWAVEYQPQHF. The CDR3 DNA is TGTGCCAGCAGAGCCTGGGCCGTTGAATATCAGCCCCAGCATTTT.

The rearrangement uses TRBV21-1 and TRBJ1-4; the D call in the table, TRBD1, was not verified against the DNA. TRBV21-1 is listed as a pseudogene. This CDR3 is 16 amino acids long. CDR3 DNA sequence: TGTGCCAGCAGCAAAGTTGAGGGACAGAATAATGAAAAACTGTTTTTT. It yields the protein CASSKVEGQNNEKLFF.

This clone was seen a handful of times. The genes are TRBV27 and TRBJ2-1; 10 nucleotides line up with TRBD1. The CDR3 is 14 amino acids. Germline CDR1 is MNHEY and CDR2 is SMNVEV (reference sequence). Unmatched junction bases numbered 5, after V lost 5 bases and J lost 7 bases. The CDR3 reads CASSKGTGVNEQFF. The DNA for the CDR3 is TGTGCCAGCAGTAAAGGGACAGGGGTAAATGAGCAGTTCTTC.

The chain joins TRBV6-5 to TRBJ1-5, with 9 bases identical to TRBD1. Germline CDR1 reads MNHEY; CDR2 reads SVGAGI. V gave up 7 bases and J gave up 1 base; unmatched junction bases: 2. CDR3 length: 14 amino acids. CDR3 protein: CASTGTGSNQPQHF. The CDR3 DNA sequence: TGTGCCAGCACCGGGACAGGGAGCAATCAGCCCCAGCATTTT.

The DNA for the CDR3 is TGCAGCGCACAACAGGGTGGGGAGACCCAGTACTTC. Protein product: CSAQQGGETQYF. This rearrangement joins TRBV29-1 to TRBJ2-5, with TRBD1 as a possible D gene (6 bases). V was trimmed by 7 bases and J by 5 bases, leaving 14 bases between them. The CDR3 spans 12 residues. Germline lookup yields CDR1 SQVTM and CDR2 ANQGSEA. Variable domain in full (rest from reference TRBV29-1 and TRBJ2-5): SAVISQKPSRDICQRGTSLTIQCQVDSQVTMMFWYRQQPGQSLTLIATANQGSEATYESGFVIDKFPISRPNLTFSTLTVSNMSPEDSSIYLCSAQQGGETQYFGPGTRLLVL.

The chain has TRBV3-1 (or the pseudogene TRBV3-2) and TRBJ1-6, with 9 bases matching TRBD1. V was pared by 6 bases and J by 9 bases, with 6 bases of the junction left unmatched. In germline, CDR1 is LGHDT, CDR2 YNNKEL (reference sequence). The CDR3 is made up of 14 amino acids. In DNA, the CDR3 is TGTGCCAGCAGTAACAGGGGGCAGAGTTCACCCCTCCACTTT. Protein product: CASSNRGQSSPLHF.

CDR3 residues: CASSLFGGYTEAFF. The CDR3 bases are TGTGCCAGCAGTTTATTTGGCGGGTACACTGAAGCTTTCTTT. The chain links TRBV27 to TRBJ1-1; D not certain. The CDR3 spans 14 residues. Trimming left V 1 base short and J 3 bases short, with 9 bases between. The germline CDR1 and CDR2 sequences are MNHEY and SMNVEV (reference sequence).

The chain combines TRBV10-3 with TRBJ1-1; maybe TRBD1 (6 bases). Germline V gene lookup returns CDR1 ENHRY and CDR2 SYGVKD. With 6 bases removed from V and 1 base from J, the gap between germline ends came to 12 bases. The CDR3 runs to 14 residues. The CDR3 region is CAIRSGTSNTEAFF. CDR3 nucleotides: TGTGCCATCAGATCCGGGACATCGAACACTGAAGCTTTCTTT.

The genes are TRBV6-5 and TRBJ2-1; D perhaps matches TRBD2 (6 bases). Trimming removed 6 bases from V and 8 bases from J, with 8 bases in between. CDR3 length: 11 amino acids. Germline assignment: CDR1 MNHEY and CDR2 SVGAGI. The CDR3 region is CASRLADEQFF. The CDR3 DNA reads as TGTGCCAGCAGGTTAGCGGATGAGCAGTTCTTC.

This chain connects TRBV11-2 to TRBJ2-3; weak D call: TRBD2 (6 bases). V dropped 5 bases and J dropped 0 bases, with 21 bases sitting between them. Germline V gives CDR1 SGHAT, CDR2 FQNNGV. This CDR3 has 18 residues. CDR3 sequence reads: CASSPRYLAARSTDTQYF. The CDR3 region has the DNA TGTGCCAGCAGCCCCCGATATTTAGCGGCCCGAAGCACAGATACGCAGTATTTT. Looking up the rest from reference TRBV11-2 and TRBJ2-3 gives the full variable domain: EAGVAQSPRYKIIEKRQSVAFWCNPISGHATLYWYQQILGQGPKLLIQFQNNGVVDDSQLPKDRFSAERLKGVDSTLKIQPAKLEDSAVYLCASSPRYLAARSTDTQYFGPGTRLTVL.

This clone was seen a single time. The V call is TRBV11-3, the J call TRBJ1-2; a weak D match, TRBD1 (6 bases). CDR3 length equals 16 residues. CDR1 is SGHNT, CDR2 YENEEA, per germline. Trimming removed 1 base at V and 2 bases at J, with 14 bases between. The CDR3 nucleotides are TGTGCCAGCAGCTTAGGAATTGACAGGTTAAACTATGGCTACACCTTC. Protein: CASSLGIDRLNYGYTF.

The J gene is TRBJ2-7, the V gene TRBV9; D not certain. V was clipped by 1 base and J by 4 bases, with 12 bases between them. The CDR3 covers 14 residues. Germline assignment: CDR1 SGDLS and CDR2 YYNGEE. The DNA of the CDR3 is TGTGCCAGCAGCGTATATTCGGAGTCGTACGAGCAGTACTTC. Its protein is CASSVYSESYEQYF.

J is TRBJ2-3 and V is TRBV2; 9 bases agree with TRBD1. Per the germline V gene, CDR1 is SNHLY and CDR2 is FYNNEI. Germline trimming cut 10 bases from V and 3 bases from J; bases unmatched to any gene: 5. This CDR3 has 13 residues. CDR3 bases: TGTGCCACCACAGGGGGCTGGACAGATACGCAGTATTTT. Translated, it gives CATTGGWTDTQYF.